Listed below are T cell receptor beta chains from one sample, sequenced in a study of T-cell reconstitution after alpha-beta-depleted transplantation in children. TCRdb analysed the PCR reads with MiXCR anew, one entry per CDR3 protein. The table lists fewer than 1 million distinct CDR3 sequences, roughly 15% of them singletons. The sequencing here drew on PBMCs, mostly from graft donor cells, taken 360 days after TCRalphabeta/CD19-depleted stem cell transplant. The receptor set was obtained from a male patient younger than 18 who had a stem cell transplant for acute lymphoblastic leukemia, so the T cells may come from the graft donor. CDR3s include the opening cysteine and the closing phenylalanine or tryptophan. A D gene is named only where the DNA matches it firmly. Clone size is stated in some rows and not others, as once, few, many or a class when expanded.

>TRBV20-1|TRBJ2-5|.|TRBD1
CSARDRGRGTQYF
TGCAGTGCTCGGGACAGGGGGCGCGGGACCCAGTACTTC
>TRBV18|TRBJ1-4|.|.
CASSPVGGSHGPEDSEKLFF
TGTGCCAGCTCCCCTGTCGGGGGGTCGCACGGTCCCGAAGATTCAGAAAAACTGTTTTTT
>TRBV7-2|TRBJ2-3|few|TRBD2
CASNLASGRLDTQYF
TGTGCCAGCAACCTCGCTAGCGGGAGATTAGATACGCAGTATTTT
>TRBV30|TRBJ1-1|.|.
CAWSVGGLNTEAFF
TGTGCCTGGAGTGTAGGAGGACTTAACACTGAAGCTTTCTTT
>TRBV27|TRBJ2-1|few|.
CASSPRAASPYNEQFF
TGTGCCAGCAGCCCCCGGGCGGCTTCTCCCTACAATGAGCAGTTCTTC
>TRBV6-5|TRBJ1-6|few|.
CASSYSGRVSSPLHF
TGTGCCAGCAGTTACTCTGGCAGGGTGAGCTCACCCCTCCACTTT
>TRBV5-1|TRBJ2-2|few|.
CASMRKRFNNTGELFF
TGCGCCAGCATGAGGAAAAGATTCAATAACACCGGGGAGCTGTTTTTT
>TRBV5-1|TRBJ2-6|few|.
CASTTLGGGGSGANVLTF
TGCGCCAGCACCACCCTAGGAGGGGGCGGTTCTGGGGCCAACGTCCTGACTTTC
>TRBV24-1|TRBJ2-1|.|TRBD1
CATSDPGTGGPANEQFF
TGTGCCACCAGTGATCCGGGGACAGGGGGCCCGGCCAATGAGCAGTTCTTC
>TRBV7-2|TRBJ2-7|many|TRBD1
CASSLNRGAYEQYF
TGTGCCAGCAGCTTAAACAGGGGGGCCTACGAGCAGTACTTC
>TRBV4-1|TRBJ1-1|few|TRBD1
CASSQVHRGNTEAFF
TGCGCCAGCAGCCAAGTCCACAGGGGGAACACTGAAGCTTTCTTT
>TRBV29-1|TRBJ2-7|few|.
CSVPGQYEQYF
TGCAGCGTTCCCGGACAGTACGAGCAGTACTTC
>TRBV10-3|TRBJ2-5|.|.
CAISGEFEETQYF
TGTGCCATCAGTGGGGAGTTCGAGGAGACCCAGTACTTC
>TRBV15|TRBJ1-1|few|.
CATSRGGTVGNTEAFF
TGTGCCACCAGCAGGGGGGGGACGGTCGGTAACACTGAAGCTTTCTTT
>TRBV20-1|TRBJ2-7|.|.
CSARGPGKVKGHEQYF
TGCAGTGCGAGGGGACCAGGGAAAGTTAAAGGCCACGAGCAGTACTTC
>TRBV5-1|TRBJ1-4|.|.
CASSRFEGSPYEKLFF
TGCGCCAGCAGCCGATTCGAGGGGTCTCCGTATGAAAAACTGTTTTTT
>TRBV29-1|TRBJ1-2|few|TRBD1
CSVGRPGQNSFYTF
TGCAGCGTTGGGAGGCCGGGACAGAACTCTTTTTACACCTTC
>TRBV2|TRBJ2-7|few|.
CAGGGTAYEQYF
TGTGCCGGGGGCGGGACAGCCTACGAGCAGTACTTC
>TRBV5-1|TRBJ1-6|.|.
CASSLEGPLHF
TGCGCCAGCAGCTTGGAAGGACCCCTCCACTTT
>TRBV2|TRBJ2-1|.|.
CASSDERTFSYNEQFF
TGTGCCAGCAGTGATGAGCGGACCTTCTCCTACAATGAGCAGTTCTTC
>TRBV5-6|TRBJ2-1|few|.
CASSPGLDSYNEQFF
TGTGCCAGCAGCCCGGGACTCGACTCCTACAATGAGCAGTTCTTC
>TRBV5-1|TRBJ1-1|few|.
CASSVTRNTEAFF
TGCGCCAGCAGCGTTACAAGGAACACTGAAGCTTTCTTT
>TRBV5-1|TRBJ2-1|many|TRBD1
CASSLTGVLNEQFF
TGCGCCAGCAGTTTGACAGGGGTCTTGAATGAGCAGTTCTTC
>TRBV7-6|TRBJ2-7|.|.
CASSLGAARLRREVHEQYF
TGTGCCAGCAGCTTAGGCGCCGCCCGCCTTAGGCGTGAGGTCCACGAGCAGTACTTC
>TRBV4-1|TRBJ1-4|few|.
CASSQVWAGEKLFF
TGCGCCAGCAGCCAAGTTTGGGCGGGGGAAAAACTGTTTTTT
>TRBV7-7|TRBJ2-5|many|TRBD2
CASKREGQETQYF
TGTGCCAGCAAGCGGGAAGGTCAAGAGACCCAGTACTTC
>TRBV7-6|TRBJ2-7|few|TRBD1
CASSTRDRGNEQYF
TGTGCCAGCAGCACCCGGGACAGGGGAAACGAGCAGTACTTC
>TRBV5-4|TRBJ2-7|few|.
CASSWTTGEGYEQYF
TGTGCCAGCAGCTGGACCACAGGGGAGGGCTACGAGCAGTACTTC
>TRBV2|TRBJ2-1|few|TRBD2
CASSDLAGVHEQFF
TGTGCCAGCAGTGATCTAGCGGGAGTGCATGAGCAGTTCTTC
>TRBV29-1|TRBJ2-3|many|TRBD1
CSAQGDTDTQYF
TGCAGCGCACAGGGGGACACAGATACGCAGTATTTT
>TRBV5-1|TRBJ2-2|few|TRBD1
CASSWTDRRNTGELFF
TGCGCCAGCAGCTGGACGGACAGGAGGAACACCGGGGAGCTGTTTTTT
>TRBV7-3|TRBJ2-3|many|TRBD1
CASSPTGVDTQYF
TGTGCCAGCAGCCCAACAGGGGTTGATACGCAGTATTTT
>TRBV3-1|TRBJ2-3|.|TRBD2
CASSQDNGGRYTDTQYF
TGTGCCAGCAGCCAAGATAACGGCGGGAGGTACACAGATACGCAGTATTTT
>TRBV7-8|TRBJ2-5|few|.
CASSLLGGGEETQYF
TGTGCCAGCAGCTTATTGGGAGGGGGCGAAGAGACCCAGTACTTC
>TRBV12-3/TRBV12-4|TRBJ1-2|.|.
CASSFRPDYGYTF
TGTGCCAGCAGTTTTAGGCCAGACTATGGCTACACCTTC
>TRBV12-3/TRBV12-4|TRBJ2-5|.|.
CASSRYRRQETQYF
TGTGCCAGCAGTCGATACAGGAGACAAGAGACCCAGTACTTC
>TRBV21-1|TRBJ2-7|.|.
CASSNGLGPHYEQYF
TGTGCCAGCAGCAATGGGCTGGGACCTCACTACGAGCAGTACTTC
>TRBV20-1|TRBJ1-2|.|.
CSARVGHGYTF
TGCAGTGCTAGAGTGGGTCATGGCTACACCTTC
>TRBV10-3|TRBJ2-7|.|.
CAISWADENYEQYF
TGTGCCATCAGTTGGGCAGATGAGAACTACGAGCAGTACTTC
>TRBV4-2|TRBJ2-3|few|TRBD2
CASSQSVSAGERATDTQYF
TGTGCCAGCAGCCAATCGGTCTCAGCGGGAGAACGGGCCACAGATACGCAGTATTTT
>TRBV4-2|TRBJ2-1|few|.
CASSFQRNEQFF
TGTGCCAGCAGCTTCCAGCGGAATGAGCAGTTCTTC
>TRBV5-1|TRBJ2-7|.|.
CASSLEKGSYEQYF
TGCGCCAGCAGCTTAGAGAAGGGGTCCTACGAGCAGTACTTC
>TRBV5-6|TRBJ2-3|many|TRBD2
CASSFLAGGQTQYF
TGTGCCAGCAGCTTCCTAGCGGGAGGTCAGACGCAGTATTTT
>TRBV3-1|TRBJ2-1|.|TRBD2
CASSQLLAGGPHEQFF
TGTGCCAGCAGCCAGTTACTAGCGGGAGGGCCGCATGAGCAGTTCTTC
>TRBV6-5|TRBJ2-7|few|TRBD2
CASSYLRGSGTYEQYF
TGTGCCAGCAGTTACCTGAGGGGTAGCGGGACCTACGAGCAGTACTTC